This TCR beta chain comes out of a study of breast tumors, draining lymph nodes, adjacent tissues. Study-wide results and caveats: Luminal-like breast cancer showed significantly greater tumor-nontumor repertoire similarity than basal-like breast cancer did. Data only fit, rather than demonstrated, lymph node origin of most tumor T cells.

In TCRdb, the multiplex PCR reads were re-called with MiXCR into one record per CDR3 protein. The data contain 150,000 to 250,000 distinct CDR3 sequences, around a third of them singletons. The lymph nodes were axillary draining lymph nodes from breast cancer patients. This clonotype was counted many times. What it binds is unknown. V was clipped by 2 bases and J by 0 bases; unmatched bases: 7. The CDR3 sequence is 16 residues long. The germline V gene encodes CDR1 LNHDA and CDR2 SQIVND (reference sequence). The chain carries TRBV19 and TRBJ2-7; 7 bases agree with TRBD2. The sample taken for sequencing was axillary lymph node tissue. The receptor was derived from a female donor with breast cancer. Some clones in this sample may be carry-over from other donors' samples. CDR3 bases: TGTGCCAGTAGTATAAGAGCGGGGCTCCCCTCCTACGAGCAGTACTTC. It yields the protein CASSIRAGLPSYEQYF.